These T cell receptor beta chains were read from a single sample in a study of blood T cell repertoires in COVID-19. The repertoire was sequenced with immunoSEQ multiplex PCR; TCRdb's copy has only in-frame clones and lacks some. The table has around 220,000 clones, approximately 81% seen once. Sequenced material: peripheral blood. These receptor sequences come from a woman of 80 years or more with acute or convalescent COVID-19. CDR3s include the opening cysteine and the closing phenylalanine or tryptophan. D genes are given only for firm matches. The size field is filled for only some rows; it gives once, few, many or a size class.

V gene: TRBV2
J gene: TRBJ1-5
clone size: -
D gene: TRBD1
CDR3 protein: CASRTGGNNQPQHF
CDR3 DNA: TGTGCCAGCAGGACAGGGGGCAACAATCAGCCCCAGCATTTT

V gene: TRBV9
J gene: TRBJ1-1
clone size: -
D gene: -
CDR3 protein: CASSGGLGTEAFF
CDR3 DNA: TGTGCCAGCAGCGGCGGACTTGGCACTGAAGCTTTCTTT

V gene: TRBV10-3
J gene: TRBJ2-1
clone size: -
D gene: TRBD2
CDR3 protein: CAIGGLAGGNEQFF
CDR3 DNA: TGTGCCATCGGGGGACTAGCGGGAGGCAATGAGCAGTTCTTC

V gene: TRBV7-9
J gene: TRBJ2-1
clone size: few
D gene: TRBD2
CDR3 protein: CASSSRLAGGNSYNEQFF
CDR3 DNA: TGTGCCAGCAGCTCCCGTCTAGCGGGGGGGAACTCCTACAATGAGCAGTTCTTC

V gene: TRBV19
J gene: TRBJ2-2
clone size: -
D gene: TRBD2
CDR3 protein: CASSIGLAGVTGELFF
CDR3 DNA: TGTGCCAGTAGTATCGGACTAGCGGGGGTTACCGGGGAGCTGTTTTTT

V gene: TRBV5-6
J gene: TRBJ2-1
clone size: -
D gene: -
CDR3 protein: CASSPGSVSQIYNEQFF
CDR3 DNA: TGTGCCAGCAGCCCCGGGTCGGTTTCGCAAATCTACAATGAGCAGTTCTTC

V gene: TRBV7-2
J gene: TRBJ2-6
clone size: few
D gene: TRBD1
CDR3 protein: CASSSSGQISGANVLTF
CDR3 DNA: TGTGCCAGCAGCTCCTCGGGACAGATCTCTGGGGCCAACGTCCTGACTTTC

V gene: TRBV19
J gene: TRBJ1-5
clone size: -
D gene: -
CDR3 protein: CASTGLGGDQPQHF
CDR3 DNA: TGTGCCAGTACCGGTCTGGGGGGGGATCAGCCCCAGCATTTT

V gene: TRBV11-3
J gene: TRBJ2-6
clone size: -
D gene: TRBD1
CDR3 protein: CASSLQGAGANVLTF
CDR3 DNA: TGTGCCAGCAGCTTACAGGGGGCTGGGGCCAACGTCCTGACTTTC

V gene: TRBV9
J gene: TRBJ2-5
clone size: -
D gene: TRBD2
CDR3 protein: CASSPREGRQETQYF
CDR3 DNA: TGTGCCAGCAGCCCCCGGGAGGGCCGCCAAGAGACCCAGTACTTC

V gene: TRBV2
J gene: TRBJ1-2
clone size: few
D gene: -
CDR3 protein: CASRPSPAGNYGYTF
CDR3 DNA: TGTGCCAGCAGGCCTTCTCCGGCAGGGAACTATGGCTACACCTTC

V gene: TRBV7-2
J gene: TRBJ1-1
clone size: -
D gene: -
CDR3 protein: CASSLALTGAEAFF
CDR3 DNA: TGTGCCAGCAGCTTAGCGCTGACAGGTGCTGAAGCTTTCTTT

V gene: TRBV5-1
J gene: TRBJ2-1
clone size: -
D gene: TRBD2
CDR3 protein: CASRDSGYSYNEQFF
CDR3 DNA: TGCGCCAGCAGAGATAGCGGGTACTCCTACAATGAGCAGTTCTTC

V gene: TRBV6-1
J gene: TRBJ1-2
clone size: -
D gene: TRBD1
CDR3 protein: CASSEPNRGLDGYTF
CDR3 DNA: TGTGCCAGCAGTGAACCGAACAGGGGTTTGGATGGCTACACCTTC

V gene: TRBV30
J gene: TRBJ1-2
clone size: -
D gene: -
CDR3 protein: CAWSNREGGYTF
CDR3 DNA: TGTGCCTGGAGCAACAGGGAGGGCGGCTACACCTTC

V gene: TRBV19
J gene: TRBJ2-7
clone size: -
D gene: TRBD1
CDR3 protein: CASKLGQGSSYEQYF
CDR3 DNA: TGTGCCAGTAAACTGGGACAGGGTAGCTCCTACGAGCAGTACTTC

V gene: TRBV18
J gene: TRBJ2-2
clone size: -
D gene: -
CDR3 protein: CATNQDRFTGELFF
CDR3 DNA: TGTGCCACTAACCAAGACAGGTTCACCGGGGAGCTGTTTTTT

V gene: TRBV28
J gene: TRBJ2-7
clone size: -
D gene: TRBD1
CDR3 protein: CASFSLRGPSYEQYF
CDR3 DNA: TGTGCCAGCTTTTCGCTCAGGGGGCCCTCCTACGAGCAGTACTTC

V gene: TRBV30
J gene: TRBJ1-5
clone size: -
D gene: -
CDR3 protein: CAWSVNRDQPQHF
CDR3 DNA: TGTGCCTGGAGTGTCAACAGGGATCAGCCCCAGCATTTT

V gene: TRBV4-1
J gene: TRBJ2-7
clone size: -
D gene: TRBD1
CDR3 protein: CASSQPGQGYYEQYF
CDR3 DNA: TGCGCCAGCAGTCAGCCGGGACAGGGTTATTACGAGCAGTACTTC